Below, 12 T cell receptor beta chains from the same sample are listed, as sequenced in a study of post-analysis software for immune sequencing data. The study, taken as a whole, reports: Five TRBV segments were significantly more frequent in patients than in controls. TRBV5-6, TRBV5-1 and TRBV20-1 were among these segments.

TCR beta cDNA libraries included unique molecular identifiers. MiXCR was run by TCRdb on the PCR reads, yielding one entry per CDR3 protein. Of around 190,000 distinct CDR3 sequences listed, over 25% are singletons. These receptors are not linked to any known antigen. Sequencing input: blood. These receptors all stem from a girl under 18 with multiple sclerosis.

This clonotype was observed a few times. For the CDR3, the DNA is TGTGCCAGCAGCTTAAAGGGCGAAAAACTGTTTTTT. Its protein is CASSLKGEKLFF. V gene TRBV7-2 combines with J gene TRBJ1-4; D uncertain. CDR1 is SGHTA and CDR2 is FQGNSA in the germline V gene. V was trimmed by 2 bases and J by 8 bases, leaving 6 bases between them. The CDR3 extends over 12 amino acids.

This clonotype was detected many times. The genes are TRBV20-1 and TRBJ1-2, with no clear D. V dropped 1 base and J dropped 4 bases, with 10 bases sitting between them. This CDR3 is built from 13 residues. Germline V gene sequence: CDR1 DFQATT, CDR2 SNEGSKA (reference sequence). The CDR3 protein is CSARVEETYGYTF. DNA of the CDR3: TGCAGTGCTAGAGTTGAAGAGACCTATGGCTACACCTTC.

Concerning this clonotype: A much bigger clone sits one base away, suggesting this may be a read error. Without the conserved terminal phenylalanine or tryptophan, this CDR3 likely stems from a read error. The rearrangement links TRBV12-3 or TRBV12-4 to TRBJ2-4, with 7 bases fitting TRBD1. V shed 1 base and J 13 bases; nucleotides not matched to a gene: 10. This CDR3 region has 14 residues. The CDR3: CASSLGTGRREQYC. In DNA form, the CDR3 reads TGTGCCAGCAGTTTAGGGACAGGCCGCCGAGAGCAGTACTGC.

V usage is TRBV19 and J usage is TRBJ1-1, with D perhaps matching TRBD1 (5 bases). Germline-derived CDR1 and CDR2 are LNHDA and SQIVND (reference sequence). The length of the CDR3 is 13 residues. Trimming pared 3 bases from V and 4 bases from J, leaving 9 bases between. This CDR3 reads CASSIAGTTEAFF. As DNA, the CDR3 is TGTGCCAGTAGTATTGCCGGGACCACTGAAGCTTTCTTT. The variable domain in full, with the rest retrieved from reference TRBV19 and TRBJ1-1, is DGGITQSPKYLFRKEGQNVTLSCEQNLNHDAMYWYRQDPGQGLRLIYYSQIVNDFQKGDIAEGYSVSREKKESFPLTVTSAQKNPTAFYLCASSIAGTTEAFFGQGTRLTVV.

This clonotype showed up many times. The genes are TRBV20-1 and TRBJ1-4; 7 positions match TRBD1. Trimming removed 5 bases from V and 7 bases from J; junction bases left unmatched: 7. This CDR3 is built from 13 residues. Germline V gene data show CDR1 as DFQATT and CDR2 as SNEGSKA (reference sequence). CDR3 DNA: TGCAGTGCTTTCGACAGGGAGGGTGAAAAACTGTTTTTT. This sequence encodes CSAFDREGEKLFF.

The CDR3 nucleotides are TGTGCCAGCTCACCAACGGCGGGGGGGCCAGATACGCAGTATTTT. Its protein product is CASSPTAGGPDTQYF. The chain carries TRBV18 and TRBJ2-3; 9 nucleotides match TRBD2. This CDR3 is 15 amino acids long. Germline V gives CDR1 KGHSH, CDR2 LQKENI. Trimming removed 2 bases from V and 4 bases from J; junction bases left unmatched: 4.

There are many counts of this clonotype. The CDR3: CASSLSSSPHEQYF. The CDR3 nucleotides read TGTGCCAGCAGTTTATCTAGCAGCCCCCACGAGCAGTACTTC. This chain links TRBV12-3 or TRBV12-4 with TRBJ2-7; tentative D call: TRBD2 (5 bases). The CDR3 length is 14 residues. V lost 2 bases to trimming and J lost 5 bases, with 13 bases between them.

At least ten counts were recorded for this clonotype. This sequence joins TRBV5-6 and TRBJ2-7; TRBD1 matches at 8 bases. CDR1 is SGHDT and CDR2 is YYEEEE in the germline V gene. J lost 0 bases, V lost 5 bases, and 4 bases had no gene match. CDR3 length: 14 amino acids. CDR3 loop: CASRRTGPSYEQYF. CDR3 coding DNA: TGTGCCAGCAGGAGGACAGGGCCCTCCTACGAGCAGTACTTC. Full variable domain (rest looked up from reference TRBV5-6 and TRBJ2-7): DAGVTQSPTHLIKTRGQQVTLRCSPKSGHDTVSWYQQALGQGPQFIFQYYEEEERQRGNFPDRFSGHQFPNYSSELNVNALLLGDSALYLCASRRTGPSYEQYFGPGTRLTVT.

A few counts support this clonotype. The chain uses TRBV20-1 and TRBJ1-5; D gene unclear. This CDR3 region has 13 residues. The germline V gene encodes CDR1 DFQATT and CDR2 SNEGSKA (reference sequence). Trimming took 1 base from V and 3 from J, leaving 7 bases between them. The CDR3 nucleotides are TGCAGTGCTAGAGGAAAAGACAATCAGCCCCAGCATTTT. This sequence encodes CSARGKDNQPQHF.

The genes are TRBV2 and TRBJ2-3; tentatively, D is TRBD2 (6 bases). Between the trimmed V and J ends, which lost 6 bases and 2 bases, there was a span of 12 bases. The germline V gene has CDR1 SNHLY and CDR2 FYNNEI. The CDR3 has 14 residues. This CDR3 reads CASSRGDFTDTQYF. The CDR3 DNA reads as TGTGCCAGCAGCAGAGGGGACTTCACAGATACGCAGTATTTT.

This clonotype appeared a few times. The CDR3 nucleotides read TGCGCCAGCAGCTTGGGGTGGGACAGGCGTCGAGATACGCAGTATTTT. Translation: CASSLGWDRRRDTQYF. The rearrangement links TRBV5-1 to TRBJ2-3; TRBD1 agrees at 8 bases. V trimming: 0 bases; J trimming: 5 bases; junction bases outside the gene matches: 8. The CDR3 has 16 amino acids. Per germline, CDR1 SGHRS and CDR2 YFSETQ.

The gene calls are TRBV21-1 and TRBJ2-1; TRBD1 was called by the table and not checked on the DNA. TRBV21-1 is assigned pseudogene status. There are 14 residues in the CDR3. CDR3 DNA sequence: TGTGCCAGCCGGAGGGCAGGGGGAAATAGTGAGCAGTTCTTC. Protein product: CASRRAGGNSEQFF.